A selection of T cell receptor beta chains follows, all from one sample in a study of identical twins. MiXCR was run by TCRdb on the 5' RACE reads, yielding one entry per CDR3 protein. The table has nearly 900,000 distinct CDR3 sequences, approximately 13% seen once; the top ten hold under 2%. These data were also filed under a second study, of yellow fever vaccine responses in identical twins.

The sample consisted of PBMCs. The receptor source for this set is a woman between 18 and 29 years old in good health. CDR3s include the opening cysteine and the closing phenylalanine or tryptophan. Each record gives: CDR3 protein, CDR3 DNA, D gene, clone size, J gene, V gene. The D gene is left open where the match is weak. Some rows mark clone size as missing; the rest say once, few, many or name a class of expanded clone.

CDR3aa: CASTSLTGQETQYF
CDR3nt: TGCGCCAGCACTTCTCTGACCGGCCAAGAGACCCAGTACTTC
d_gene: .
abundance: .
j_gene: TRBJ2-5
v_gene: TRBV5-1

CDR3aa: CASSQSGGTYNEQFF
CDR3nt: TGTGCCAGCAGCCAGTCCGGGGGCACCTACAATGAGCAGTTCTTC
d_gene: .
abundance: .
j_gene: TRBJ2-1
v_gene: TRBV6-1

CDR3aa: CASSHDRDLQETQYF
CDR3nt: TGTGCCAGCAGTCATGACCGGGACCTCCAAGAGACCCAGTACTTC
d_gene: .
abundance: .
j_gene: TRBJ2-5
v_gene: TRBV27

CDR3aa: CASSDGTRGETQYF
CDR3nt: TGTGCCAGCAGTGACGGGACTAGGGGTGAGACCCAGTACTTC
d_gene: TRBD2
abundance: few
j_gene: TRBJ2-5
v_gene: TRBV2

CDR3aa: CASGGLAGLTDTQYF
CDR3nt: TGCGCCAGCGGGGGACTAGCGGGACTCACAGATACGCAGTATTTT
d_gene: TRBD2
abundance: few
j_gene: TRBJ2-3
v_gene: TRBV5-1

CDR3aa: CASSQDRGDEAFF
CDR3nt: TGCGCCAGCAGCCAAGACCGAGGTGATGAAGCTTTCTTT
d_gene: .
abundance: few
j_gene: TRBJ1-1
v_gene: TRBV4-1

CDR3aa: CATSDGGTQYF
CDR3nt: TGTGCCACCAGTGATGGGGGGACCCAGTACTTC
d_gene: .
abundance: .
j_gene: TRBJ2-5
v_gene: TRBV24-1

CDR3aa: CASSYRLAGLTYEQYF
CDR3nt: TGTGCCAGCAGCTACCGACTAGCGGGTCTAACCTACGAGCAGTACTTC
d_gene: TRBD2
abundance: few
j_gene: TRBJ2-7
v_gene: TRBV7-2

CDR3aa: CATSEPARVGGELFF
CDR3nt: TGTGCCACCAGTGAACCCGCCAGGGTTGGCGGGGAGCTGTTTTTT
d_gene: .
abundance: few
j_gene: TRBJ2-2
v_gene: TRBV24-1

CDR3aa: CSARDLPPGYQETQYF
CDR3nt: TGCAGTGCTAGAGATTTGCCTCCGGGATACCAAGAGACCCAGTACTTC
d_gene: .
abundance: .
j_gene: TRBJ2-5
v_gene: TRBV20-1

CDR3aa: CASSQEGSGAGDQPQHF
CDR3nt: TGCGCCAGCAGCCAAGAGGGGTCCGGGGCGGGGGATCAGCCCCAGCATTTT
d_gene: .
abundance: many
j_gene: TRBJ1-5
v_gene: TRBV4-1

CDR3aa: CASSHPGDRNYGYTF
CDR3nt: TGCGCCAGCAGCCACCCAGGAGACCGTAATTATGGCTACACCTTC
d_gene: .
abundance: few
j_gene: TRBJ1-2
v_gene: TRBV4-1

CDR3aa: CSVGFRSTGELFF
CDR3nt: TGCAGCGTTGGGTTCCGTAGCACCGGGGAGCTGTTTTTT
d_gene: .
abundance: few
j_gene: TRBJ2-2
v_gene: TRBV29-1

CDR3aa: CASSLNGASGSDIQYF
CDR3nt: TGTGCCAGCAGCCTCAACGGGGCTAGCGGGAGTGACATTCAGTACTTC
d_gene: TRBD2
abundance: many
j_gene: TRBJ2-4
v_gene: TRBV11-2

CDR3aa: CSVGTGGVYGYTF
CDR3nt: TGCAGCGTTGGTACAGGGGGGGTCTATGGCTACACCTTC
d_gene: TRBD1
abundance: many
j_gene: TRBJ1-2
v_gene: TRBV29-1

CDR3aa: CASSHRDTASTDTQYF
CDR3nt: TGTGCCAGCAGCCACCGGGACACCGCTTCCACAGATACGCAGTATTTT
d_gene: .
abundance: .
j_gene: TRBJ2-3
v_gene: TRBV7-9

CDR3aa: CASSQGLTGDRTQYF
CDR3nt: TGTGCCAGCAGCCAAGGGTTGACAGGCGACAGGACCCAGTACTTC
d_gene: .
abundance: .
j_gene: TRBJ2-5
v_gene: TRBV3-1

CDR3aa: CASSPLGTSNTDTQYF
CDR3nt: TGTGCCAGCAGCCCCCTCGGGACTTCCAACACAGATACGCAGTATTTT
d_gene: .
abundance: few
j_gene: TRBJ2-3
v_gene: TRBV7-9

CDR3aa: CASSLKGLFTDTQYF
CDR3nt: TGTGCCAGTAGTCTGAAGGGACTTTTCACAGATACGCAGTATTTT
d_gene: .
abundance: once
j_gene: TRBJ2-3
v_gene: TRBV19